The sequence of this T cell receptor beta chain was determined in a study of PD-1 blockade in mismatch repair-deficient tumors. This clone was seen more than once but under ten times. The antigen is unknown. Study findings and constraints: Rapid post-treatment expansion, then contraction, generally preceding radiologic response, marked tumor-resident clones.

Every patient had mismatch repair deficiency by PCR or immunohistochemistry. TCRs were sequenced from a few patients responding to pembrolizumab. Trimming left V 0 bases short and J 0 bases short, with 9 bases between. This CDR3 spans 16 amino acids. Germline CDR1 reads LGHNA; CDR2 reads YSLEER. Method: immunoSEQ multiplex PCR; TCRdb's copy keeps in-frame clones and lacks some. The sample lists approximately 63,000 clones; approximately 89% were seen once. This receptor was taken from an adult with mismatch repair-deficient cancer. This chain connects TRBV4-3 to TRBJ2-1; D is possibly TRBD2 (5 bases). The material sequenced was peripheral blood, taken 52 weeks after starting pembrolizumab. CDR3 protein: CASSQEPGSSYNEQFF. The CDR3 nucleotides read TGCGCCAGCAGCCAAGAGCCGGGGAGCTCCTACAATGAGCAGTTCTTC.